The T cell receptor (beta chain) under discussion was sequenced for a study of OX40 agonist ivuxolimab in advanced cancers. A note on the overall study: The costimulatory receptor OX40 (CD134) was targeted by ivuxolimab, a fully human IgG2 agonistic monoclonal antibody. Of the roughly 52 dose-escalation patients, hepatocellular carcinoma was present in approximately 20, melanoma in around 15, renal cell carcinoma in 9 and head and neck cancer in 9. The paper reports the monotherapy dose-escalation portion (N of about 54 patients) of the phase I ivuxolimab trial. Intravenous ivuxolimab was administered to patients every 2 weeks at six dose levels: 0.01, 0.1, 0.3, 1.5, 3 and 10 mg/kg. Partial responses occurred in three dose-escalation patients, of whom one had hepatocellular carcinoma and two had cutaneous melanoma. A male proportion of 82.7% and a mean age of 60 years, ranging from about 23 to 79, were recorded for the dose-escalation cohort. Peripheral TCRbeta sequencing aimed to test whether ivuxolimab altered TCR sequence diversity and caused clonal T-cell expansion. Patients were allowed to have had prior anti-PD-1, anti-PD-L1 or anti-CTLA-4 therapy, and approximately 40% of the dose-escalation patients had been treated with checkpoint inhibitors.

The trial excluded patients who had a history of autoimmune disease or were on systemic immunosuppression. Peripheral blood for TCR sequencing was collected from all dose cohorts at baseline, on cycle 4 day 1, and on cycle 7 day 1. Samples were obtained from an open-label, multicenter, first-in-human phase I dose-escalation trial of ivuxolimab. Adults with locally advanced or metastatic melanoma, renal cell, hepatocellular, or head and neck squamous cell carcinoma were enrolled in the trial. Before TCR sequencing, CD4+ T cells and CD8+ T cells were sorted from peripheral blood as separate populations. Genomic DNA was extracted from sorted cells for sequencing of the TCRbeta CDR3 region. The immunoSEQ Assay was used to sequence the TCRbeta CDR3 regions. Here the immuneACCESS table is served through TCRdb, limited to in-frame sequences with V and J called. Missing clones are a known gap in these copies; in checked studies unresolved V genes cover under half, and the rest lacks a known reason. The sample data list 65,000 to 100,000 clones, and less than 95% of these were observed just once. The leading ten clones occupy 0.33% of the sample.

V is reduced by 5 bases and J by 1 base, leaving a spacing of 12 bases between them. The CDR1 and CDR2 encoded by the germline V gene are SGHTA and FQGNSA. The CDR3 runs 15 residues from the cysteine to the phenylalanine. The CDR3 DNA has 45 bases and is translated from base 1. Turning to this clone: It has no known antigen specificity. The sample holds no much larger clone one base away, and base qualities are not on file.

General findings and caveats noted by the study authors: Low levels of normalized T-cell clonal expansion were also seen in some nonresponding patients. At doses of 0.1 to 3.0 mg/kg, clonal expansion of both CD4+ and CD8+ blood T cells was observed from baseline to week 6. The antigen specificity of the peripheral T cells that underwent clonal expansion was not determined. After ivuxolimab, expanded clones were on average more numerous among CD8+ T cells than among CD4+ T cells. In the 0.1-3.0 mg/kg groups, partial responders were among the patients with the lowest normalized peripheral clonal expansion, particularly in CD8+ T cells.

The receptor was derived from an adult with an advanced solid tumor such as melanoma, head and neck, liver or kidney cancer. Recombination linked TRBV7-2 to TRBJ1-3, with a weak D call of TRBD1 (6 bases match). The source material was CD4+ or CD8+ T cells sorted from blood, sampled in a trial of the OX40 agonist ivuxolimab. The DNA sequence is TGTGCCAGCAGCCTGGACAGCCAATCTGGAAACACCATATATTTT. It specifies CASSLDSQSGNTIYF.